The sequence of this T cell receptor beta chain was determined in a study of shared clonotypes between healthy human individuals. Donors included only healthy HIV-negative adults lacking recent acute infections or vaccinations. Trimming removed 5 bases from V and 1 base from J, with 14 bases in between. CDR3 size: 15 residues. CDR1 and CDR2 from the germline V gene are SQVTM and ANQGSEA. Regarding this clone: The antigen remains unidentified.

Study-wide findings and caveats: Lower generation probabilities were found for non-shared clonotypes than for those shared by all four donors. The sole specimen, blood, was sampled, and tissue repertoires likely differ.

Measured with immunoSEQ multiplex PCR; TCRdb has only the in-frame clones, and not every one. This sample carries 1.5 million to 1.9 million clones, 95% to 99% of them seen once, and the ten largest clones take about 0.4%. The chain joins TRBV29-1 to TRBJ2-2; no firm D call. Specimen: naive CD4+ T cells sorted from blood. Subset: CD45RA+ positively selected. This sequence was found in a young man in good health. CDR3 amino acids: CSVLLGPMNTGELFF. The DNA of the CDR3 is TGCAGCGTTTTGCTAGGTCCGATGAACACCGGGGAGCTGTTTTTT.